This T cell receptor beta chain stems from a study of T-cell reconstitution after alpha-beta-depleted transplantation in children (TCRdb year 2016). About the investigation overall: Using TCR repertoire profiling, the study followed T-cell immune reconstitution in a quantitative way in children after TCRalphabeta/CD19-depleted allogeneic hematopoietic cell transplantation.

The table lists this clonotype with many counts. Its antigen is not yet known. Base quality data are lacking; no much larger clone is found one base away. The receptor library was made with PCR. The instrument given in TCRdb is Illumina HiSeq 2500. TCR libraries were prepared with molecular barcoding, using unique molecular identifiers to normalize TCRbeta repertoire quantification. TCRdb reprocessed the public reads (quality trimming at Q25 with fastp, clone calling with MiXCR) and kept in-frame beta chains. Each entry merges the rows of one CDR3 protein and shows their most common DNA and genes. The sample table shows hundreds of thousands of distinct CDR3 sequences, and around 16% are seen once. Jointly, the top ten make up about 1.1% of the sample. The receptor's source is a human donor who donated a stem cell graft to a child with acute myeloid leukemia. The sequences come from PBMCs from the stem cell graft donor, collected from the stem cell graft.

In nucleotides, the sequence is TGCAGCGTCCCTGGGGTGAACACTGAAGCTTTCTTT. This translates into CSVPGVNTEAFF. This chain is built from TRBV29-1 and TRBJ1-1; the D gene assignment is ambiguous. Per the germline V gene, SQVTM is the CDR1 and ANQGSEA is the CDR2. Taken from cysteine to phenylalanine, the CDR3 has 12 residues. Left in the record is the CDR3 DNA by itself, 36 bases read in frame from the first base. V gives up 6 bases and J gives up 0 bases, and the segment between their germline ends measures 8 bases.